Listed here are 18 T cell receptor beta chains from one sample, sequenced in a study of blood T cells in healthy people across ages (dated by TCRdb to between 2014 and 2017). The receptor library was made with 5' RACE. The run used an Illumina HiSeq 2500. A second PCR of about 6 to 11 cycles was performed with a sample-barcoded 5' primer and a J-beta primer mix. TCRdb reworked the public reads: Q25 trimming with fastp, MiXCR clone assembly, productive beta chains retained. Every distinct CDR3 protein forms one entry, paired with its most common genes and DNA. The sample profile shows roughly 2 million distinct CDR3 sequences; just under 50% of them were found once. The ten largest clones capture approximately 2.1% of the sample. Sequencing was done on a sample of blood. These receptor sequences come from a woman aged 35 to 49 in good health.

As regards this clonotype: The junction departs from germline at one end; a sequencing error may be responsible. The rearrangement links TRBV7-7 to TRBJ2-2; no clear D. The CDR3 totals 20 residues. Germline-derived CDR1 and CDR2 are SSHAT and FNYEAQ (reference sequence). The CDR3 bases are TGTGCTAGCAGCTTAGAGGTGGCCCAGACCAAACCAGAACAAACCGGGGAGCTGTTTTTT. It specifies CASSLEVAQTKPEQTGELFF.

This clonotype was detected many times. Compared with germline, one end of the junction differs, possibly owing to a read error. The CDR3 nucleotides read TGTGCCAGCAGCCCCGGGACAGCTAACTATGGCTACACCTTC. This codes for CASSPGTANYGYTF. This sequence joins TRBV5-1 and TRBJ1-2; 7 bases are shared with TRBD1. The CDR3 loop spans 14 amino acids. The germline CDR1 and CDR2 sequences are SGHRS and YFSETQ. Full variable domain (outside the CDR3, taken from reference TRBV5-1 and TRBJ1-2): KAGVTQTPRYLIKTRGQQVTLSCSPISGHRSVSWYQQTPGQGLQFLFEYFSETQRNKGNFPGRFSGRQFSNSRSEMNVSTLELGDSALYLCASSPGTANYGYTFGSGTRLTVV.

This clonotype was seen a handful of times. The chain couples TRBV4-3 to TRBJ2-3; tentatively, D is TRBD2 (5 bases). Germline assignment: CDR1 LGHNA and CDR2 YSLEER. Trimming removed 4 bases from V and 2 bases from J, with 13 bases in between. The length of the CDR3 is 15 residues. The CDR3 here is CASSPQPGDTDTQYF. The CDR3 nucleotides are TGCGCCAGCAGCCCCCAACCCGGGGACACAGATACGCAGTATTTT.

This clonotype was found many times. The rearrangement joins TRBV9 to TRBJ2-6, with TRBD1 matching over 7 bases. The V and J ends lost 3 bases and 2 bases, in that order; junction bases with no gene match: 2. Germline loops: CDR1 SGDLS, CDR2 YYNGEE. There are 15 residues in the CDR3. Here the CDR3 reads CASSGQGAGANVLTF. CDR3 sequence (DNA): TGTGCCAGCAGCGGACAGGGTGCTGGGGCCAACGTCCTGACTTTC.

The chain is built from TRBV10-3 and TRBJ1-2, with 7 bases lining up with TRBD1. Germline assignment: CDR1 ENHRY and CDR2 SYGVKD. Trimming cost V 2 bases and J 8 bases; bases outside gene matches: 8. The CDR3 totals 14 residues. The CDR3, as DNA: TGTGCCATCAGTGAGACACCCACAGGGGTCGGCTACACCTTC. This translates into CAISETPTGVGYTF.

This clonotype was seen only a few times. The V gene is TRBV7-2, the J gene TRBJ1-2; TRBD1 aligns across 9 bases. Germline assignment: CDR1 SGHTA and CDR2 FQGNSA. The CDR3 covers 16 residues. With V trimmed by 6 bases and J by 2 bases, 10 bases remained unmatched. The CDR3 sequence is CASRPVPGTGNYGYTF. The CDR3 DNA reads TGTGCCAGCAGGCCTGTTCCCGGGACAGGGAACTATGGCTACACCTTC. The full variable domain, rest sourced from reference TRBV7-2 and TRBJ1-2, is GAGVSQSPSNKVTEKGKDVELRCDPISGHTALYWYRQSLGQGLEFLIYFQGNSAPDKSGLPSDRFSAERTGGSVSTLTIQRTQQEDSAVYLCASRPVPGTGNYGYTFGSGTRLTVV.

This clonotype has a handful of counts. This sequence joins TRBV15 and TRBJ2-7; maybe TRBD1 (6 bases). This CDR3 is 19 amino acids long. V was pared by 0 bases and J by 0 bases, with 21 bases between. The germline V gene has CDR1 LNHNV and CDR2 YYDKDF (reference sequence). The CDR3 reads CATSRDPPLLTGSSYEQYF. CDR3 bases: TGTGCCACCAGCAGAGATCCCCCTCTTTTGACAGGATCCTCCTACGAGCAGTACTTC. Looking up the rest from reference TRBV15 and TRBJ2-7 gives the full variable domain: DAMVIQNPRYQVTQFGKPVTLSCSQTLNHNVMYWYQQKSSQAPKLLFHYYDKDFNNEADTPDNFQSRRPNTSFCFLDIRSPGLGDTAMYLCATSRDPPLLTGSSYEQYFGPGTRLTVT.

V is TRBV4-1 and J is TRBJ2-3; D is undetermined. Trimming shortened V by 1 base and J by 0 bases, and 11 bases separated the two germline ends. The germline V gene has CDR1 MGHRA and CDR2 YSYEKL. The CDR3 extends over 16 amino acids. The CDR3 reads CASSQVQASSTDTQYF. Written as DNA, the CDR3 is TGCGCCAGCAGCCAAGTGCAGGCATCTAGCACAGATACGCAGTATTTT.

The V and J genes are TRBV20-1 and TRBJ2-1; the D gene is possibly TRBD1 (5 bases). The J call may be incorrect, as the DNA end agrees better with TRBJ2-7. Germline values: CDR1 DFQATT, CDR2 SNEGSKA (reference sequence). The CDR3 is made up of 14 amino acids. The CDR3 bases are TGCAGTGCCATCCAAGGTAGGGGTGGGGATGAGCAGTACTTC. The encoded protein is CSAIQGRGGDEQYF.

V usage is TRBV6-5 and J usage is TRBJ2-5, with TRBD1 identical over 9 bases. V lost 5 bases and J lost 5; bases outside the gene matches: 6. This CDR3 contains 14 residues. The germline gives CDR1 MNHEY, CDR2 SVGAGI. CDR3 region: CASSTGGTQETQYF. CDR3 DNA sequence: TGTGCCAGCAGTACAGGGGGCACTCAGGAGACCCAGTACTTC.

This chain connects TRBV7-9 to TRBJ1-4; a possible D gene is TRBD1 (5 bases). Germline-derived CDR1 and CDR2 are SEHNR and FQNEAQ (reference sequence). The V end was cut by 4 bases, the J end by 7 bases, with 19 bases between. CDR3 size: 16 residues. The DNA of the CDR3 is TGTGCCAGCAGCTCAACAGGTCGGGGAGCGTTTGAAAAACTGTTTTTT. Translated: CASSSTGRGAFEKLFF.

The genes are TRBV6-2 or TRBV6-3 and TRBJ1-5; 7 positions match TRBD1. CDR3 size: 17 residues. The V gene's germline CDR1 is MNHEY and CDR2 SVGEGT. With 4 bases clipped from V and 7 bases from J, the junction kept 16 bases outside the gene matches. The CDR3 region is CASSSGQAPLVGQPQHF. The CDR3 DNA is TGTGCCAGCAGTTCCGGACAGGCCCCCCTCGTAGGACAGCCCCAGCATTTT.

This rearrangement joins TRBV24-1 to TRBJ1-2; 12 bases map to TRBD1. The ends lost 3 bases at V and 6 bases at J; junction bases unmatched: 10. CDR3 size: 17 residues. Germline CDR1 KGHDR, CDR2 SFDVKD. CDR3 loop: CATSDAGTGGATDGYTF. The CDR3 DNA is TGTGCCACCAGTGATGCCGGGACAGGGGGCGCGACGGATGGCTACACCTTC.

This clonotype was counted only a few times. The J gene is TRBJ2-3, the V gene TRBV7-2; D perhaps matches TRBD1 (5 bases). The CDR3 spans 13 residues. Germline CDR1 and CDR2: SGHTA and FQGNSA. V lost 0 bases and J lost 6, with 7 bases in between. The CDR3 bases are TGTGCCAGCAGCTTAGCCAGGGATGATACGCAGTATTTT. This encodes CASSLARDDTQYF.

This chain connects TRBV12-3 or TRBV12-4 to TRBJ1-2; D ambiguous. Trimming removed 3 bases from V and 4 bases from J, with 9 bases in between. The CDR3 length is 13 residues. DNA of the CDR3: TGTGCCAGCAGTTTGGCCAGCCGCTATGGCTACACCTTC. Its translation is CASSLASRYGYTF.

The rearrangement links TRBV4-1 to TRBJ1-2; D call uncertain. Trimming cost V 1 base and J 3 bases, with 12 bases left between them. This CDR3 region has 15 residues. Germline V lookup: CDR1 MGHRA, CDR2 YSYEKL. This CDR3 reads CASSQAISGHYGYTF. CDR3 DNA sequence: TGCGCCAGCAGCCAAGCGATCTCGGGCCACTATGGCTACACCTTC.

V gene TRBV3-1 combines with J gene TRBJ2-5, with TRBD1 matching 9 bases. In germline, CDR1 is LGHDT, CDR2 YNNKEL (reference sequence). CDR3 length: 16 residues. The junction had 7 bases not matched to a gene; V was cut back by 2 bases and J by 3 bases. The CDR3 DNA sequence: TGTGCCAGCAGCCAAAATACAGGGACAGGGAAAGAGACCCAGTACTTC. The encoded protein is CASSQNTGTGKETQYF.

CDR3 protein: CASSQEINEQYF. As DNA, the CDR3 is TGCGCCAGCAGCCAAGAGATCAATGAGCAGTACTTC. This chain links TRBV4-1 with TRBJ2-7; D call uncertain. Per germline, CDR1 MGHRA and CDR2 YSYEKL. The CDR3 is 12 amino acids. The ends were cut back, 0 bases at V and 7 bases at J, with 7 bases in the middle.